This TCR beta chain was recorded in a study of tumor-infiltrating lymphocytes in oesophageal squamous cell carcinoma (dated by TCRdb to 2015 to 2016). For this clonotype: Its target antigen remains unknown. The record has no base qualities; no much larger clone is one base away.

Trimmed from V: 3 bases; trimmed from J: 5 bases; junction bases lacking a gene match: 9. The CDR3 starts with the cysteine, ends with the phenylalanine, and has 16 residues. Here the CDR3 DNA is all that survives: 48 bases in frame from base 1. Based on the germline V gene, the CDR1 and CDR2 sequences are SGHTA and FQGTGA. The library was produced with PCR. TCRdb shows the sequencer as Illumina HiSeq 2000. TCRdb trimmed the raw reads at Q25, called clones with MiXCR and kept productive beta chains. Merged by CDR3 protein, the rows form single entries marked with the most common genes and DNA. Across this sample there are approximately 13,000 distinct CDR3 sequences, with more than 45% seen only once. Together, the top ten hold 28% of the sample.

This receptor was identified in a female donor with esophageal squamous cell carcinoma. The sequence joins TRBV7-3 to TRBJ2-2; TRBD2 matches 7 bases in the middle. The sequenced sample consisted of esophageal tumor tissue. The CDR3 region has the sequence CASSFYRGVGTGELFF. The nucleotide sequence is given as TGTGCCAGCAGCTTCTACCGGGGGGTGGGAACCGGGGAGCTGTTTTTT.